A selection of T cell receptor beta chains follows, all from one sample in a study of identifying expanded T cells in peripheral blood. Here immunoSEQ multiplex PCR was the method, and the copy in TCRdb shows in-frame clones only, minus some. Among over 100,000 clones listed, about nine tenths were seen once. The sample consisted of blood. Receptor source: a person aged 18-70 years in good health. The CDR3 runs from the conserved cysteine through the conserved F or W.

J,V,CDR3
TRBJ2-3,TRBV2,CASSEFRDTQYF
TRBJ2-3,TRBV10-3,CAISSRTDTQYF
TRBJ1-1,TRBV5-1,CASSLRGQGAFGAFF
TRBJ2-1,TRBV11-1,CASSLGQGSVQFF
TRBJ1-1,TRBV5-4,CASSQDHVEAFF
TRBJ2-3,TRBV9,CASSPRGLRGTDTQYF
TRBJ2-5,TRBV5-8,CASTRDRGLETQYF
TRBJ2-1,TRBV5-8,CASSEWRAGHEQFF
TRBJ2-2,TRBV4-2,CASSQDPGIAGAYTGELFF
TRBJ2-7,TRBV7-7,CASSPNYHGQAISYEQYF
TRBJ2-3,TRBV4-2,CASSQAQRDMENTQYF